The T cell receptor (beta chain) described here comes from a study of post-analysis software for immune sequencing data. About the research overall: There were relapsing-remitting, secondary progressive and progressive-relapsing multiple sclerosis among the disease courses included.

From germline, CDR1 is SGHRS and CDR2 YFSETQ. The V end was cut by 0 bases, the J end by 8 bases, with 12 bases between. The CDR3 extends over 14 amino acids. In the case of this clonotype: Its specificity is not known.

cDNA libraries for TCR beta contained unique molecular identifiers. TCRdb analysed the PCR reads with MiXCR anew, one entry per CDR3 protein. The table records approximately 660,000 distinct CDR3 sequences, approximately 60% of them present only once. Overall study findings and caveats: In patients, a few TRBV segments were more frequent than in controls, with TRBV5-6, TRBV5-1 and TRBV20-1 among them.

The source of this sequence is a girl aged 2 to 10 with multiple sclerosis. V usage is TRBV5-1 and J usage is TRBJ2-4; possible D gene TRBD2, 6 bases. The sample comprised blood. In DNA, the CDR3 is TGCGCCAGCAGCTTGGACTCGGGGGATGACATTCAGTACTTC. It translates to CASSLDSGDDIQYF.